A single sample is the source of the 16 T cell receptor beta chains below, sequenced in a study of blood T cell repertoires in COVID-19 (TCRdb year 2020). Library method: the immunoSEQ multiplex PCR assay. TCRdb carries this immuneACCESS record with in-frame sequences only. Its versions omit some clonotypes, under half of them owing to an unresolved V gene in the studies checked, with the rest unexplained. Present in this sample are some 110,000 clones, over 65% of which were seen just once. The ten largest clones add up to 5% to 7.5% of the sample. The material sequenced was peripheral blood. These receptors were collected from an elderly man with COVID-19, enrolled during active disease.

The CDR3 reads CASSIMGGNGYTF. CDR3 DNA sequence: TGTGCCAGTAGTATAATGGGCGGGAATGGCTACACCTTC. The chain employs TRBV19 and TRBJ1-2, with D unclear. Germline CDR1 is LNHDA and CDR2 is SQIVND (reference sequence). With 2 bases removed from V and 6 bases from J, the gap between germline ends came to 10 bases. CDR3 length: 13 amino acids.

This rearrangement joins TRBV5-1 to TRBJ2-2, with a weak D call TRBD2 (6 bases). The CDR3 totals 15 residues. V gave up 0 bases and J gave up 4 bases, with 10 bases separating them. The germline V gene encodes CDR1 SGHRS and CDR2 YFSETQ. In DNA, the CDR3 is TGCGCCAGCAGCTTGGTCGGGGGAGTCACCGGGGAGCTGTTTTTT. This gives the protein CASSLVGGVTGELFF.

The J gene is TRBJ2-2, the V gene TRBV5-1, with 8 bases lining up with TRBD2. CDR1 is SGHRS and CDR2 is YFSETQ in the germline V gene. Losses at the gene ends were 4 bases for V and 7 bases for J; bases not matched to a gene: 3. The CDR3 spans 13 residues. The CDR3 DNA reads as TGCGCCAGCAGCGCAGCGGGAGTCGGGGAGCTGTTTTTT. Translating gives CASSAAGVGELFF.

The V call is TRBV28, the J call TRBJ2-2; no clear D. V lost 3 bases to trimming and J lost 4 bases, with 9 bases between them. This CDR3 comprises 14 residues. Germline V gene data show CDR1 as MDHEN and CDR2 as SYDVKM. In DNA, the CDR3 is TGTGCCAGCAGTTTGCCGGTCGGCACCGGGGAGCTGTTTTTT. Translation: CASSLPVGTGELFF.

The V and J genes are TRBV28 and TRBJ2-7; the D is unclear. CDR1 and CDR2 from the germline V gene are MDHEN and SYDVKM. The length of the CDR3 is 15 residues. Between the trimmed V and J ends, which lost 8 bases and 8 bases, there was a span of 25 bases. The CDR3 loop reads CASGSSGNVDAKQYF. In nucleotides, the CDR3 is TGTGCCAGCGGTAGCAGTGGAAACGTAGACGCGAAGCAGTACTTC.

The genes are TRBV14 and TRBJ1-2, with 7 bases fitting TRBD1. Trimming cost V 2 bases and J 0 bases; bases outside gene matches: 9. The CDR3 contains 17 residues. Germline V gives CDR1 SGHDN, CDR2 FVKESK. This CDR3 reads CASSQISTGTSNYGYTF. CDR3 nucleotides: TGTGCCAGCAGCCAAATCTCGACAGGGACCTCTAACTATGGCTACACCTTC.

A few counts support this clone. CDR3 nucleotide sequence: TGTGCCAGCAGTACATGGACAGGGGGCGGTGGCTACACCTTC. It codes for CASSTWTGGGGYTF. The chain employs TRBV6-4 and TRBJ1-2; TRBD1 agrees at 11 bases. CDR1 MRHNA and CDR2 SNTAGT come from the germline V gene. The CDR3 runs 14 residues. V lost 5 bases, J lost 7 bases, and 6 bases stayed unmatched.

The chain links TRBV9 to TRBJ1-1; D might be TRBD1 (5 bases). CDR3 size: 16 residues. V lost 5 bases and J lost 1, with 18 bases in between. Germline CDR1 and CDR2: SGDLS and YYNGEE. The CDR3 DNA is TGTGCCAGCAGTCCCGTGGGTCAGGGAGGGAACACTGAAGCTTTCTTT. Protein sequence: CASSPVGQGGNTEAFF.

Regarding this clone: Other DNA variants within this sample encode the same CDR3. The chain employs TRBV30 and TRBJ1-4; 8 bases fit TRBD1. The germline V gene encodes CDR1 GTSNPN and CDR2 SVGIG (reference sequence). The trim removed 0 bases at V and 8 bases at J, leaving 5 bases unmatched. The CDR3 sequence is 14 residues long. CDR3 in amino acids: CAWSVQGAGEKLFF. In nucleotides, the CDR3 is TGTGCCTGGAGTGTCCAGGGGGCGGGGGAAAAACTGTTTTTT.

Notes on this clone: Additional DNA sequences in this sample encode the identical CDR3. The chain joins TRBV5-1 to TRBJ1-2; D call uncertain. Trimming shortened V by 4 bases and J by 2 bases, and 12 bases separated the two germline ends. Germline CDR1 reads SGHRS; CDR2 reads YFSETQ. The CDR3 is 14 residues long. CDR3 DNA: TGCGCCAGCAGCCTGGGAGGGTCCAACTATGGCTACACCTTC. This encodes CASSLGGSNYGYTF.

The V and J genes are TRBV5-1 and TRBJ2-7; 8 bases line up with TRBD1. Unmatched junction bases numbered 12, after V lost 0 bases and J lost 7 bases. Per germline, CDR1 SGHRS and CDR2 YFSETQ. The CDR3 contains 16 residues. CDR3 DNA sequence: TGCGCCAGCAGCTTGGGTATGCCAGGGGGCCGTGTGGAGCAGTACTTC. Protein product: CASSLGMPGGRVEQYF.

This clone was observed a few times. The V and J genes are TRBV18 and TRBJ1-1; 7 bases are a match to TRBD1. Germline CDR1 and CDR2: KGHSH and LQKENI. The CDR3 loop spans 17 amino acids. Trimming cost V 1 base and J 3 bases; bases outside gene matches: 11. The CDR3 here is CASSPRTLGTVDTEAFF. Written as DNA, the CDR3 is TGTGCCAGCTCACCACGGACCCTTGGGACAGTTGACACTGAAGCTTTCTTT.

V gene TRBV27 combines with J gene TRBJ1-5; D gene unclear. There are 13 residues in the CDR3. V dropped 4 bases and J dropped 5 bases, with 9 bases sitting between them. Germline-derived CDR1 and CDR2 are MNHEY and SMNVEV (reference sequence). The CDR3 here is CASSSQNYQPQHF. The CDR3 nucleotides are TGTGCCAGCAGTTCCCAAAATTATCAGCCCCAGCATTTT.

CDR3 nucleotide sequence: TGTGCCAGCCTAGAAGGGGGAAAAGAGACCCAGTACTTC. Amino acids: CASLEGGKETQYF. This rearrangement joins TRBV28 to TRBJ2-5; TRBD1 might be the D (6 bases). V shed 8 bases and J shed 3 bases, with 13 bases lying between them. Germline V gives CDR1 MDHEN, CDR2 SYDVKM. The CDR3 has 13 residues.

CDR3 amino acids: CASSPGTGDEKLFF. The DNA for the CDR3 is TGTGCCAGCAGCCCCGGGACAGGGGACGAAAAACTGTTTTTT. The gene calls are TRBV7-9 and TRBJ1-4, with 10 nucleotides matching TRBD1. The CDR3 has 14 residues. Germline CDR1 SEHNR, CDR2 FQNEAQ (reference sequence). J gave up 8 bases and V 5 bases, and 5 bases lay outside the gene matches.

This clone is a singleton in its sample. The chain employs TRBV5-6 and TRBJ2-3, with 9 positions matching TRBD1. The length of the CDR3 is 16 residues. Germline V CDR1 and CDR2: SGHDT, YYEEEE. The V segment lost 4 bases and the J segment 3 bases; nucleotides outside the gene matches: 9. In DNA form, the CDR3 reads TGTGCCAGCAGCCCTTTCCTGACAGGGGGGACAGATACGCAGTATTTT. This encodes CASSPFLTGGTDTQYF.